This TCR beta chain is from a study of identical twins. cDNA molecules carried unique molecular identifiers, and template switching added a universal primer site. Using its own MiXCR run on the 5' RACE reads, TCRdb lists one record per CDR3 protein. The repertoire consists of 460,000 or so distinct CDR3 sequences, with 13% to 15% occurring once and the leading ten covering about 0.52%. V was trimmed by 6 bases and J by 2 bases, leaving 13 bases between them. CDR3 length: 14 residues. Germline V gene data show CDR1 as KGHDR and CDR2 as SFDVKD. This sample also belongs to another study, concerning yellow fever vaccine responses in identical twins.

The sequencing input was CD4+ T cells sorted from blood. The receptor's source is a woman younger than 30 in good health. The V gene is TRBV24-1, the J gene TRBJ2-7; D is perhaps TRBD1 (5 bases). This chain's CDR3 is CATSLGHQPYEQYF. The CDR3 DNA reads as TGTGCCACCAGTTTAGGACACCAACCCTACGAGCAGTACTTC.